This T cell receptor (beta chain) emerged from a study of blood T cell repertoires in COVID-19. Across the whole study: COVID-19 samples, acute and convalescent, were from the United States, Italy and Spain.

Germline assignment: CDR1 SGHRS and CDR2 YFSETQ. V dropped 3 bases and J dropped 4 bases, with 13 bases sitting between them. CDR3 length: 15 residues. Using immunoSEQ multiplex PCR, the repertoire was profiled, and TCRdb retains in-frame clones only, with some absent. The sample contains fewer than 300,000 clones, about 89% of which appear only once. The chain joins TRBV5-1 to TRBJ2-2, with D perhaps TRBD1 (5 bases). The receptor was derived from a middle-aged man who had recovered from COVID-19. The sample was peripheral blood. This CDR3 reads CASSWARVGTGELFF. The CDR3 nucleotides are TGCGCCAGCAGCTGGGCCAGGGTCGGCACCGGGGAGCTGTTTTTT.